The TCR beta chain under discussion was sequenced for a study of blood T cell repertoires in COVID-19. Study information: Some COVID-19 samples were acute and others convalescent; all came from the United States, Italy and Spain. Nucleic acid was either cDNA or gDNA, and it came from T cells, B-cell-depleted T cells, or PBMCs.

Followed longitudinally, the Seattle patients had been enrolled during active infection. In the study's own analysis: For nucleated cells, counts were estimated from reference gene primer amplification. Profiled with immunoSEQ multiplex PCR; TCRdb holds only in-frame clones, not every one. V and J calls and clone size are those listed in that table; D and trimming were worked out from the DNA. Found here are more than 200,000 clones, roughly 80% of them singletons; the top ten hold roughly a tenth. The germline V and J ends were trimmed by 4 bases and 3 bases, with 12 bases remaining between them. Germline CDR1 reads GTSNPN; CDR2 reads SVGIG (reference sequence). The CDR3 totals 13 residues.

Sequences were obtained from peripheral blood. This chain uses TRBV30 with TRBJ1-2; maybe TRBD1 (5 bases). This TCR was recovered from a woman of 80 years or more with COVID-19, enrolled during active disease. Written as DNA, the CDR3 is TGTGCCTGGACCCTGGGGGGATACTATGGCTACACCTTC. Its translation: CAWTLGGYYGYTF.